The 21 T cell receptor beta chains presented below share a single source sample, sequenced in a study of blood T cell repertoires in COVID-19. Repertoires were generated with immunoSEQ multiplex PCR, while TCRdb's copy carries only in-frame clones and drops some. The top ten clones hold approximately 15% of a sample with roughly 100,000 clones, around 80% of them seen once. Material for sequencing was peripheral blood. The receptors were sampled from a woman older than 75 with acute or convalescent COVID-19.

The chain is built from TRBV29-1 and TRBJ2-1, with 10 bases identical to TRBD1. The junction had 9 bases not matched to a gene; V was cut back by 3 bases and J by 4 bases. The CDR3 loop spans 16 amino acids. Germline values: CDR1 SQVTM, CDR2 ANQGSEA. The DNA for the CDR3 is TGCAGCGTTGATGATGCGGGACAGGGGCGATACAATGAGCAGTTCTTC. Residues: CSVDDAGQGRYNEQFF.

The genes are TRBV11-2 and TRBJ2-1; 7 nucleotides match TRBD2. The length of the CDR3 is 14 residues. V shed 2 bases and J 5 bases; nucleotides not matched to a gene: 3. Germline assignment: CDR1 SGHAT and CDR2 FQNNGV. The DNA for the CDR3 is TGTGCCAGCAGCTTACTCAGCGGGAACAATGAGCAGTTCTTC. Its translation is CASSLLSGNNEQFF.

This sequence joins TRBV6-5 and TRBJ2-5, with 11 bases that match TRBD2. The CDR3 has 15 residues. Germline V lookup: CDR1 MNHEY, CDR2 SVGAGI. V was pared by 4 bases and J by 2 bases, with 3 bases of the junction left unmatched. The chain's CDR3 is CASSWGTSGQETQYF. The CDR3 DNA reads TGTGCCAGCAGTTGGGGGACTAGCGGTCAAGAGACCCAGTACTTC.

As DNA, the CDR3 is TGTGCCTGGAGTGTACTAAGCGGGAGCACAGATACGCAGTATTTT. Its protein is CAWSVLSGSTDTQYF. V is TRBV30 and J is TRBJ2-3, with a possible D match to TRBD2 (6 bases). Trimming stripped 0 bases from V and 0 bases from J, with 10 bases between. Germline V gene data show CDR1 as GTSNPN and CDR2 as SVGIG (reference sequence). The CDR3 sequence is 15 residues long.

The V call is TRBV5-6, the J call TRBJ1-5; the D is unclear. CDR1 is SGHDT and CDR2 is YYEEEE in the germline V gene. CDR3 size: 13 residues. V lost 2 bases to trimming and J lost 6 bases, with 9 bases between them. CDR3 in amino acids: CASSFRVGQPQHF. DNA of the CDR3: TGTGCCAGCAGCTTCCGGGTGGGTCAGCCCCAGCATTTT.

The rearrangement joins TRBV25-1 to TRBJ2-2; 7 positions match TRBD2. J was trimmed by 3 bases and V by 2 bases; bases with no gene match: 12. The CDR3 sequence is 18 residues long. CDR1 and CDR2 from the germline V gene are MGHDK and SYGVNS. CDR3 residues: CASSEPQRGGMDTGELFF. CDR3 DNA sequence: TGTGCCAGCAGTGAACCCCAGCGCGGGGGAATGGACACCGGGGAGCTGTTTTTT.

This rearrangement joins TRBV29-1 to TRBJ2-3; a weak D match, TRBD2 (6 bases). V lost 7 bases and J 0 bases, leaving 11 bases between the germline ends. CDR1 and CDR2 from the germline V gene are SQVTM and ANQGSEA. The CDR3 has 13 amino acids. This CDR3 reads CSGFGGSTDTQYF. CDR3 DNA sequence: TGCAGCGGCTTCGGGGGAAGCACAGATACGCAGTATTTT.

This clone was detected a few times. This chain joins TRBV3-1 (or the pseudogene TRBV3-2) and TRBJ1-4; no reliable D call. V was shortened by 6 bases and J by 5 bases, with 4 bases between the two germline ends. CDR3 size: 11 residues. From germline, CDR1 is LGHDT and CDR2 YNNKEL (reference sequence). In nucleotides, the CDR3 is TGTGCCAGCAGTCTCAATGAAAAACTGTTTTTT. Amino acids: CASSLNEKLFF.

The chain links TRBV5-1 to TRBJ2-1; 7 bases agree with TRBD1. The length of the CDR3 is 17 residues. CDR1 and CDR2 from the germline V gene are SGHRS and YFSETQ. V lost 3 bases to trimming and J lost 6 bases; unmatched junction nucleotides: 15. CDR3 coding DNA: TGCGCCAGCAGCTCGGGCCGGGACAGCCTTTTTACCAATGAGCAGTTCTTC. Encoded protein: CASSSGRDSLFTNEQFF.

The V call is TRBV7-2, the J call TRBJ2-1, with D perhaps TRBD2 (5 bases). The V gene lost 5 bases and the J gene lost 0 bases, with 11 bases spanning the gap. CDR3 length: 15 residues. Germline-derived CDR1 and CDR2 are SGHTA and FQGNSA. The CDR3 loop is CASSPGLSSYNEQFF. The CDR3 nucleotides are TGTGCCAGCAGCCCGGGATTGAGCTCCTACAATGAGCAGTTCTTC.

The chain joins TRBV20-1 to TRBJ2-5; 8 bases are shared with TRBD2. CDR1 is DFQATT and CDR2 is SNEGSKA in the germline V gene (reference sequence). Trimming cost V 3 bases and J 2 bases; bases outside gene matches: 11. CDR3 size: 16 residues. As DNA, the CDR3 is TGCAGTGCTAGTACGGGAGGGCCTTTTTTTCAAGAGACCCAGTACTTC. Encoded protein: CSASTGGPFFQETQYF.

CDR3 DNA: TGTGCCAGCAGTGTGGGACTAGCCGTATACAATGAGCAGTTCTTC. Amino acids: CASSVGLAVYNEQFF. J is TRBJ2-1 and V is TRBV27; TRBD2 aligns across 9 bases. This CDR3 contains 15 residues. The germline V gene has CDR1 MNHEY and CDR2 SMNVEV (reference sequence). The junction had 6 bases not matched to a gene; V was cut back by 5 bases and J by 4 bases.

The chain is built from TRBV11-3 and TRBJ2-2, with a tentative D call TRBD1 (6 bases). Germline V gene sequence: CDR1 SGHNT, CDR2 YENEEA. The CDR3 is made up of 14 amino acids. Between the trimmed V and J ends, which lost 5 bases and 7 bases, there was a span of 14 bases. In DNA form, the CDR3 reads TGTGCCAGCAGCCACAGGGCTGACGGCGGGGAGCTGTTTTTT. This encodes CASSHRADGGELFF.

V and J are TRBV28 and TRBJ2-1; 10 bases are a match to TRBD2. The CDR3 extends over 15 amino acids. Germline assignment: CDR1 MDHEN and CDR2 SYDVKM. V lost 0 bases to trimming and J lost 7 bases; unmatched junction nucleotides: 3. CDR3 region: CASSLWASGSNEQFF. CDR3 nucleotides: TGTGCCAGCAGTTTATGGGCTAGCGGGAGTAATGAGCAGTTCTTC.

The chain links TRBV7-9 to TRBJ1-2; D ambiguous. Germline V gives CDR1 SEHNR, CDR2 FQNEAQ (reference sequence). Trimming shortened V by 6 bases and J by 4 bases, and 9 bases separated the two germline ends. The CDR3 has 12 residues. As DNA, the CDR3 is TGTGCCAGCAGTCTGGGAGTCTATGGCTACACCTTC. It encodes CASSLGVYGYTF.

The chain recombines TRBV5-1 with TRBJ2-5; D gene unclear. Trimming took off 1 base at V and 4 bases at J, with 11 bases between the two ends. Per the germline V gene, CDR1 is SGHRS and CDR2 is YFSETQ. The length of the CDR3 is 14 residues. The DNA of the CDR3 is TGCGCCAGCAGCTTGAACCTTCTAGGAGAGACCCAGTACTTC. Amino acid sequence: CASSLNLLGETQYF. The whole variable domain, remainder taken from reference TRBV5-1 and TRBJ2-5, is KAGVTQTPRYLIKTRGQQVTLSCSPISGHRSVSWYQQTPGQGLQFLFEYFSETQRNKGNFPGRFSGRQFSNSRSEMNVSTLELGDSALYLCASSLNLLGETQYFGPGTRLLVL.

This clone was observed once. The chain links TRBV13 to TRBJ1-3; D not resolved. Looked up from germline, CDR1 is PRHDT and CDR2 is FYEKMQ (reference sequence). Deletions cut 5 bases from V and 1 base from J, with 9 bases between. The CDR3 is made up of 14 amino acids. CDR3 sequence reads: CASSLLGSGNTIYF. Here the CDR3 DNA reads TGTGCCAGCAGCCTCCTCGGGTCTGGAAACACCATATATTTT.

The V gene is TRBV19, the J gene TRBJ1-1; 12 bases are a match to TRBD1. J lost 4 bases, V lost 4 bases, and 7 bases had no gene match. This CDR3 is built from 16 residues. Germline lookup yields CDR1 LNHDA and CDR2 SQIVND (reference sequence). The CDR3 bases are TGTGCCAGTAGTACGCCACCGGGACAGGGGGCCACTGAAGCTTTCTTT. As protein: CASSTPPGQGATEAFF. Combining the CDR3 with reference TRBV19 and TRBJ1-1 gives the whole variable domain DGGITQSPKYLFRKEGQNVTLSCEQNLNHDAMYWYRQDPGQGLRLIYYSQIVNDFQKGDIAEGYSVSREKKESFPLTVTSAQKNPTAFYLCASSTPPGQGATEAFFGQGTRLTVV.

The V gene is TRBV25-1, the J gene TRBJ2-1; possibly TRBD2 for D (5 bases). Germline lookup yields CDR1 MGHDK and CDR2 SYGVNS. The V end was cut by 4 bases, the J end by 8 bases, with 18 bases between. This CDR3 has 15 amino acids. The CDR3 loop is CASSAPLPTGDEQFF. The CDR3 region has the DNA TGTGCCAGCAGTGCCCCCTTACCCACCGGGGATGAGCAGTTCTTC.

As regards this clone: Other nucleotide sequences in the sample specify the same CDR3. This rearrangement joins TRBV27 to TRBJ1-1; D is unresolved. The length of the CDR3 is 13 residues. Per germline, CDR1 MNHEY and CDR2 SMNVEV (reference sequence). The V end was cut by 0 bases, the J end by 3 bases, with 5 bases between. The chain's CDR3 is CASSLSSYTEAFF. The CDR3, as DNA: TGTGCCAGCAGTTTATCATCCTACACTGAAGCTTTCTTT.

This clone has more than one count but fewer than ten. The chain uses TRBV10-1 and TRBJ2-3; no firm D call. The CDR3 sequence is 15 residues long. Germline V gene lookup returns CDR1 WNHNN and CDR2 SYGVQD (reference sequence). V was clipped by 6 bases and J by 3 bases, with 16 bases between them. Written as DNA, the CDR3 is TGCGCCAGCAGAGCGAGCCCCGTAAATACAGATACGCAGTATTTT. Its translation is CASRASPVNTDTQYF.